This TCR beta chain was captured by sequencing in a study of CD8 T cells in Susac syndrome. It was with random hexamers that 0.5 to 1 ug RNA was reverse transcribed. TCRdb analysed the immunoSEQ multiplex PCR reads with MiXCR anew, one entry per CDR3 protein. The top ten hold 0.15% of the sample, which has 150,000 to 190,000 distinct CDR3 sequences, around 95% seen once. V shed 8 bases, J shed 5 bases, and the junction held 9 bases outside the gene matches. Looked up from germline, CDR1 is LNHDA and CDR2 is SQIVND (reference sequence). The CDR3 sequence is 15 residues long. The chain has TRBV19 and TRBJ1-6; 7 bases map to TRBD1. This TCR derives from a human donor with multiple sclerosis. The sample was CD8+ T cells from PBMCs. The DNA of the CDR3 is TGTGCCAGTCTCCGGACAGGATTAAATAATTCACCCCTCCACTTT. Translating gives CASLRTGLNNSPLHF.